This TCR beta chain originates from a study of T cell changes during pregnancy in multiple sclerosis. The CDR3 contains 15 residues. Germline V CDR1 and CDR2: LNHNV, YYDKDF (reference sequence). V dropped 5 bases and J dropped 3 bases, with 17 bases sitting between them. Some clones are missing from TCRdb's copy, which holds only in-frame ones; the method was immunoSEQ multiplex PCR. The table records about 81,000 clones, 90% to 95% of them present only once. The sequences come from peripheral blood, collected in the third trimester of pregnancy. This sequence originates from a female donor in good health, enrolled as a control in a pregnancy study. The rearrangement links TRBV15 to TRBJ2-7; TRBD2 might be the D (6 bases). CDR3 in amino acids: CATSDTNGRGYEQYF. CDR3 DNA sequence: TGTGCCACCAGCGATACTAACGGGAGAGGCTACGAGCAGTACTTC.